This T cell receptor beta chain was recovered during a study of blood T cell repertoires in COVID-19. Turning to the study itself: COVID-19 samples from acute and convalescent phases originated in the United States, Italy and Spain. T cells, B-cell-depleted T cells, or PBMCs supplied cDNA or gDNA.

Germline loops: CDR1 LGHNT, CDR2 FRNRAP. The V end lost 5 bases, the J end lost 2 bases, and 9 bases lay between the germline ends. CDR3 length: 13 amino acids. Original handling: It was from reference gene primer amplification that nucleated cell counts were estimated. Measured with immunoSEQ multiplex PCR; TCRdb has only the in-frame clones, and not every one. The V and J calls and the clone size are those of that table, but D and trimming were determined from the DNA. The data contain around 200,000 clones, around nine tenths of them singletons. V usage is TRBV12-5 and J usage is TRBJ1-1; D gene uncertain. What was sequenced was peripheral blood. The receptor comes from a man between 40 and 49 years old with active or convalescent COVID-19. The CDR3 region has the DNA TGTGCTAGTGGTAAAGCGGTCAACACTGAAGCTTTCTTT. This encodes CASGKAVNTEAFF.